What follows describes a single T cell receptor (beta chain). These data are taken from a study of blood T cell repertoires in COVID-19. CDR3 length equals 15 residues. The V gene lost 4 bases and the J gene lost 0 bases, with 10 bases spanning the gap. CDR1 and CDR2 (germline): SGDLS, YYNGEE. Original processing methods: Amplifying reference gene primers gave estimates of nucleated cell counts. Using immunoSEQ multiplex PCR, the repertoire was profiled, and TCRdb retains in-frame clones only, with some absent. V and J calls and clone size follow that table, whereas D and trimming were derived from the DNA. The sample shows approximately 200,000 clones, roughly 80% of them seen only once.

The genes are TRBV9 and TRBJ2-2; D may be TRBD1 (5 bases). Sequencing was performed on peripheral blood. This receptor was taken from a woman of 80 years or more with acute or convalescent COVID-19. CDR3 DNA: TGTGCCAGCAGCACTCGGACACCGAACACCGGGGAGCTGTTTTTT. Protein: CASSTRTPNTGELFF.